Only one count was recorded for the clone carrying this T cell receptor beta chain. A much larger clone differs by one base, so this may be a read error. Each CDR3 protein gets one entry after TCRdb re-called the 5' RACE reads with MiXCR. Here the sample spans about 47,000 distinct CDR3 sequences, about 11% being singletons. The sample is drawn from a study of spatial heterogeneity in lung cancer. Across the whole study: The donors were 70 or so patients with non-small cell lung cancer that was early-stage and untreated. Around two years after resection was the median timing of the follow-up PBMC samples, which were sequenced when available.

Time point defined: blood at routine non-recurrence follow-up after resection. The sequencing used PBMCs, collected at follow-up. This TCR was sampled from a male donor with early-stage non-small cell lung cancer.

CDR3 DNA sequence: TGTGTCAGCAGCTTGGGAGCAGAAACTATTCGCACAGATACGCAGTATTTT. Translation gives CVSSLGAETIRTDTQYF. The chain couples TRBV5-4 to TRBJ2-3; D possibly corresponds to TRBD2 (5 bases). The CDR3 is 17 residues long. Germline V gene sequence: CDR1 SGHNT, CDR2 YYREEE (reference sequence).